The rows below give T cell receptor beta chains drawn from one sample of a study of brain T cells in children with intractable seizures. Repertoires were generated with immunoSEQ multiplex PCR, while TCRdb's copy carries only in-frame clones and drops some. Here the sample spans 70,000 to 90,000 clones, about 92% being singletons. Here the sequenced sample was peripheral blood, taken at surgery. These receptors all come from a boy under two years old with tuberous sclerosis and intractable seizures. Each CDR3 is given with its conserved first and last residue. A D gene is named only where the DNA matches it firmly. Expanded clones are given a class, and other clones once, few, many or no size at all.

j_call clone_size d_call v_call cdr3_aa cdr3_nt
TRBJ2-5 NA TRBD1 TRBV16 CASTLQRTGVETQYF TGTGCCAGCACCCTACAAAGGACAGGCGTAGAGACCCAGTACTTC
TRBJ1-2 NA TRBD1 TRBV6-5 CASSKTGDYGYTF TGTGCCAGCAGTAAAACAGGGGACTATGGCTACACCTTC
TRBJ1-4 NA NA TRBV21-1 CASGRVWEKLFF TGTGCCAGCGGGAGGGTATGGGAAAAACTGTTTTTT
TRBJ1-6 NA NA TRBV12-3/TRBV12-4 CASTRGPNSPLHF TGTGCCAGCACCCGAGGTCCTAATTCACCCCTCCACTTT
TRBJ1-2 NA NA TRBV2 CASSGTATANYGYTF TGTGCCAGCAGTGGAACAGCAACAGCAAACTATGGCTACACCTTC
TRBJ1-1 NA NA TRBV5-1 CASSLGGRGGPEAFF TGCGCCAGCAGCTTGGGAGGCAGGGGAGGGCCTGAAGCTTTCTTT
TRBJ2-7 NA TRBD2 TRBV3-1/TRBV3-2 CASSQYGGGAYEQYF TGTGCCAGCAGCCAATATGGCGGGGGGGCGTACGAGCAGTACTTC
TRBJ2-7 NA NA TRBV5-6 CASTSGLLRPLGEQYF TGTGCCAGCACCTCTGGCCTATTGAGACCCCTTGGCGAGCAGTACTTC
TRBJ1-2 NA NA TRBV7-9 CASSLADEGLRGYTF TGTGCCAGCAGCTTAGCGGACGAGGGTCTTCGAGGCTACACCTTC
TRBJ1-2 NA NA TRBV4-2 CASSQDRGAEQNYGYTF TGTGCCAGCAGCCAAGATAGAGGCGCGGAACAAAATTATGGCTACACCTTC
TRBJ1-1 once NA TRBV11-3 CASSDPGLNTEAFF TGTGCCAGCAGCGATCCCGGGTTGAACACTGAAGCTTTCTTT
TRBJ1-2 NA TRBD1 TRBV11-1 CASSLAVGQAAGGYTF TGTGCCAGCAGCTTAGCGGTGGGACAGGCCGCAGGCGGCTACACCTTC
TRBJ2-3 NA NA TRBV5-5 CASSFVSWGGRTDTQYF TGTGCCAGCAGCTTCGTTTCTTGGGGGGGGCGCACAGATACGCAGTATTTT
TRBJ2-7 NA TRBD2 TRBV30 CAWSVLASGPYEQYF TGTGCCTGGAGTGTACTGGCTAGCGGCCCCTACGAGCAGTACTTC
TRBJ1-6 NA NA TRBV30 CAWSVLRYLNSPLHF TGTGCCTGGAGTGTACTGAGATATTTGAATTCACCCCTCCACTTT
TRBJ1-3 NA TRBD1 TRBV7-9 CASSLGQGSGNTIYF TGTGCCAGCAGCTTAGGACAGGGCTCTGGAAACACCATATATTTT
TRBJ2-2 NA NA TRBV6-5 CASRGQTGELFF TGTGCCAGCAGAGGGCAAACCGGGGAGCTGTTTTTT
TRBJ1-2 NA NA TRBV28 CASRTPGTSTAGYTF TGTGCCAGCAGGACACCTGGTACATCGACGGCTGGCTACACCTTC
TRBJ2-7 NA NA TRBV7-2 CASSHGPSGPRAYEQYF TGTGCCAGCAGCCATGGGCCCTCAGGGCCCAGGGCCTACGAGCAGTACTTC
TRBJ2-1 NA TRBD2 TRBV6-2/TRBV6-3 CASSYPLPGAGGPFNEQFF TGTGCCAGCAGTTACCCCCTTCCCGGAGCGGGAGGGCCGTTCAATGAGCAGTTCTTC
TRBJ2-2 NA TRBD1 TRBV24-1 CATSDFKGQGNTGELFF TGTGCCACCAGTGATTTTAAGGGACAGGGGAACACCGGGGAGCTGTTTTTT
TRBJ2-1 once NA TRBV7-8 CASSRDRLTYNEQFF TGTGCCAGCAGCCGAGACAGGCTCACCTACAATGAGCAGTTCTTC
TRBJ2-7 NA NA TRBV10-3 CAISEPPGRFGSEQYF TGTGCCATCAGTGAGCCGCCGGGGAGGTTTGGATCCGAGCAGTACTTC
TRBJ1-1 NA NA TRBV5-1 CASSFNNRPLPNTEAFF TGCGCCAGCAGCTTCAACAACCGACCTCTCCCGAACACTGAAGCTTTCTTT
TRBJ1-2 NA NA TRBV6-1 CASSERGGDYGYTF TGTGCCAGCAGTGAACGGGGGGGAGACTATGGCTACACCTTC
TRBJ1-1 NA TRBD1 TRBV12-5 CASGLVLGTGGTEAFF TGTGCTAGTGGTTTGGTACTCGGGACAGGGGGCACTGAAGCTTTCTTT
TRBJ2-1 NA NA TRBV9 CASSVVGLNNEQFF TGTGCCAGCAGCGTAGTAGGACTGAACAATGAGCAGTTCTTC
TRBJ1-4 NA TRBD1 TRBV13 CASSLGVGTANEKLFF TGTGCCAGCAGCTTAGGCGTCGGGACAGCTAATGAAAAACTGTTTTTT
TRBJ2-3 NA NA TRBV5-1 CASSLEGTQYF TGCGCCAGCAGCTTGGAAGGTACGCAGTATTTT
TRBJ1-2 NA NA TRBV4-1 CASSQDWSNYGYTF TGCGCCAGCAGCCAAGATTGGTCTAACTATGGCTACACCTTC
TRBJ2-1 NA NA TRBV5-4 CASSSTGTPPYNEQFF TGTGCCAGCAGTTCGACCGGGACCCCTCCTTACAATGAGCAGTTCTTC
TRBJ1-5 once NA TRBV25-1 CASSEGYAQPQHF TGTGCCAGCAGTGAAGGCTATGCTCAGCCCCAGCATTTT
TRBJ2-1 NA NA TRBV4-2 CASSQDGLRSPFYEQFF TGTGCCAGCAGCCAAGATGGCCTTCGGTCCCCCTTTTATGAGCAGTTCTTC
TRBJ1-2 NA TRBD1 TRBV6-5 CASSYGTGVYGYTF TGTGCCAGCAGTTACGGGACAGGGGTCTATGGCTACACCTTC
TRBJ2-7 NA NA TRBV9 CASSVGQGTYEQYF TGTGCCAGCAGCGTGGGCCAGGGGACCTACGAGCAGTACTTC
TRBJ1-5 NA NA TRBV12-5 CASGTGKQPQHF TGTGCTAGTGGTACAGGGAAGCAGCCCCAGCATTTT
TRBJ2-3 NA NA TRBV4-1 CASSQVTGADTQYF TGCGCCAGCAGCCAAGTTACGGGAGCAGATACGCAGTATTTT
TRBJ2-7 NA TRBD1 TRBV3-1/TRBV3-2 CASSRDRGLGPYEQYF TGTGCCAGCAGCCGCGACAGGGGGCTCGGGCCATACGAGCAGTACTTC
TRBJ2-7 NA NA TRBV2 CASHTFSGTYPYEQYF TGTGCCAGCCACACATTTTCCGGGACTTATCCCTACGAGCAGTACTTC
TRBJ2-3 NA NA TRBV7-2 CASSPGGATDTQYF TGTGCCAGCAGCCCGGGCGGGGCCACAGATACGCAGTATTTT
TRBJ1-2 few NA TRBV2 CASRVEGLTNYGYTF TGTGCCAGCAGGGTGGAGGGATTAACTAACTATGGCTACACCTTC
TRBJ1-1 NA NA TRBV7-3 CASSFNRETEAFF TGTGCCAGCAGCTTTAACAGGGAGACTGAAGCTTTCTTT
TRBJ2-3 once NA TRBV14 CASRGTFTDTQYF TGTGCCAGCAGAGGGACCTTCACAGATACGCAGTATTTT
TRBJ1-5 NA TRBD1 TRBV7-8 CASSPGQGIHQPQHF TGTGCCAGCAGCCCGGGACAGGGAATCCATCAGCCCCAGCATTTT
TRBJ2-3 NA NA TRBV9 CASSVDGYLTDTQYF TGTGCCAGCAGCGTAGACGGCTACCTCACAGATACGCAGTATTTT
TRBJ2-1 NA TRBD1 TRBV19 CASSMGTGGNEQFF TGTGCCAGTAGTATGGGGACAGGGGGCAATGAGCAGTTCTTC
TRBJ1-6 NA TRBD1 TRBV10-3 CAISHRGGIGLPLHF TGTGCCATCAGCCACAGGGGCGGCATCGGTCTACCCCTCCACTTT
TRBJ1-5 NA NA TRBV18 CASSPRDTNQPQHF TGTGCCAGCTCACCCCGGGACACAAATCAGCCCCAGCATTTT